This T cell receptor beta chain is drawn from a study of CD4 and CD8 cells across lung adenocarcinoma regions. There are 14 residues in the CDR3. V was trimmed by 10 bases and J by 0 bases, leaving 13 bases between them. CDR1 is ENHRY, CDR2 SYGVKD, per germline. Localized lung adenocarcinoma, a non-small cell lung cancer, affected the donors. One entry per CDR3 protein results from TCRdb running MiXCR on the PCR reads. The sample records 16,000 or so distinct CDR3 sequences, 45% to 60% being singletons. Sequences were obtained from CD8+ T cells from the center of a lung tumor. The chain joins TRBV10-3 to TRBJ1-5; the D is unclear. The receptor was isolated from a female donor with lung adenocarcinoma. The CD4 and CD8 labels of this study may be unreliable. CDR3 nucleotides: TGTGCCACCAACTTTAGATTTAGCAATCAGCCCCAGCATTTT. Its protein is CATNFRFSNQPQHF.